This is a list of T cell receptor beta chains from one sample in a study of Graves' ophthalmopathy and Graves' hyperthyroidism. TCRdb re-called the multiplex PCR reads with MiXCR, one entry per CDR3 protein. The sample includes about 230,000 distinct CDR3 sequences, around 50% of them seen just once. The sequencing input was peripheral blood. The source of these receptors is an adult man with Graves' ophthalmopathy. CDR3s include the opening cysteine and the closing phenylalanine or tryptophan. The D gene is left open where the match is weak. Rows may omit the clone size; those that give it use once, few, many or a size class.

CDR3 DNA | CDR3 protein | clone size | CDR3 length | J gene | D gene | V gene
TGCAGTGCTAGTGTCCCCGGGACAGGCCGAGGGGAGCAGTACTTC | CSASVPGTGRGEQYF | few | 15 | TRBJ2-7 | TRBD1 | TRBV20-1
NA | CASSEDLWDEQFFGPGTRHF | NA | 20 | TRBJ1-5 | NA | TRBV9
TGTGCCAGCAGTGAAGGAGTTGGACTAGCAGGCGAGCATTTT | CASSEGVGLAGEHF | NA | 14 | TRBJ1-5 | NA | TRBV25-1
TGCAGTGCTAGACACACAGGGAATGGCTACACCTTC | CSARHTGNGYTF | NA | 12 | TRBJ1-2 | NA | TRBV20-1
TGTGCCAGCAGTGCGGCGACAGGGACTAACTATGGCTACACCTTC | CASSAATGTNYGYTF | few | 15 | TRBJ1-2 | TRBD1 | TRBV2
TGTGCCAGCAGCACTTTGGCCGTACAGGGGGACTATGGCTACACCTTC | CASSTLAVQGDYGYTF | few | 16 | TRBJ1-2 | TRBD1 | TRBV7-9
TGTGCCATCAGTGAAAGCGTGGGGGCGCGTGGTCAGGAAAAACTGTTTTTT | CAISESVGARGQEKLFF | few | 17 | TRBJ1-4 | NA | TRBV10-3
TGTGCCAGCAGCCCAATAGCGGATCCCTCCTACGAGCAGTACTTC | CASSPIADPSYEQYF | NA | 15 | TRBJ2-7 | NA | TRBV7-2
TGTGCCAGCAGCTCCGACAGGGGTGGTGAAGCTTTCTTT | CASSSDRGGEAFF | NA | 13 | TRBJ1-1 | TRBD1 | TRBV7-3
TGTGCCAGCAGCTTGAGCGGGGGCGCCGCGAACACCGGGGAGCTGTTTTTT | CASSLSGGAANTGELFF | NA | 17 | TRBJ2-2 | TRBD2 | TRBV7-6
TGTGCCAGCAGCGTGGCCGACACTCTGGGGAATGAAAAACTGTTTTTT | CASSVADTLGNEKLFF | few | 16 | TRBJ1-4 | NA | TRBV9
TGCAGTGCTAGTTGGCAGGGGAGTAGCTACACCTTC | CSASWQGSSYTF | few | 12 | TRBJ1-2 | NA | TRBV20-1
TGTGCCAGCAGCGAAGGACAGGCCCGCTATGGCTACACCTTC | CASSEGQARYGYTF | NA | 14 | TRBJ1-2 | TRBD1 | TRBV13
TGTGCCAGCAGCTCGCCCCGCCAGGGTGGCGAGCAGTACTTC | CASSSPRQGGEQYF | once | 14 | TRBJ2-7 | NA | TRBV7-9
TGTGCCAGCAGCCCGGGACACACCATTAACTATGGCTACACCTTC | CASSPGHTINYGYTF | once | 15 | TRBJ1-2 | NA | TRBV7-2
TGCAGCGTTGAAAGGCAGGGCCCCAAAGAGACCCAGTACTTC | CSVERQGPKETQYF | once | 14 | TRBJ2-5 | NA | TRBV29-1
TGTGCCATCGGGGGGGCAGGGGGCGCAAATGGCTACACCTTC | CAIGGAGGANGYTF | NA | 14 | TRBJ1-2 | TRBD1 | TRBV10-3
TGTGCCAGCAGCTTAGCGGCGGCAGAAGAGACCCAGTACTTC | CASSLAAAEETQYF | NA | 14 | TRBJ2-5 | NA | TRBV7-9
TGCGCCAGCAGTGAGTCGGGGCAGCCCCAGCATTTT | CASSESGQPQHF | NA | 12 | TRBJ1-5 | NA | TRBV10-1
TGTGCCAGCAGTTACTCGGCACCCCAGGGTCCCACAGATACGCAGTACTTC | CASSYSAPQGPTDTQYF | NA | 17 | TRBJ2-7 | NA | TRBV10-3
TGTGCCAGCAGCTTAACGGGGCCGGGGGACGAGCAGTACTTC | CASSLTGPGDEQYF | few | 14 | TRBJ2-7 | NA | TRBV7-3
TGCGCCAGCAGCTTGGACGCGGCTAGCTCGAGGAACGAGCAGTACTTC | CASSLDAASSRNEQYF | NA | 16 | TRBJ2-7 | NA | TRBV7-9
TGTGCCAGCAGTTATCTCGGCACTGGAAACACCATATATTTT | CASSYLGTGNTIYF | NA | 14 | TRBJ1-3 | NA | TRBV2
TGTGCCAGCAGTTTGAACCGGGACAGGGGCGAGCAGTACTTC | CASSLNRDRGEQYF | NA | 14 | TRBJ2-7 | TRBD1 | TRBV6-2/TRBV6-3
TGTGCCAGCAGATACGACGGTAGCGGGGAGCTGTTTTTT | CASRYDGSGELFF | NA | 13 | TRBJ2-2 | NA | TRBV12-3/TRBV12-4
TGCGCCAGCAGCGAGGGACAGGGGAATCCGCCCCAGCATTTT | CASSEGQGNPPQHF | few | 14 | TRBJ1-5 | TRBD1 | TRBV5-1
TGCAGTGCTAGAGTCCCGGGGTTAGGGGCCAACGTCCTGACTTTC | CSARVPGLGANVLTF | few | 15 | TRBJ2-6 | NA | TRBV20-1
TGTGCCAGCAGGCCTACAGGGTCTCGGGAGACCCAGTACTTC | CASRPTGSRETQYF | NA | 14 | TRBJ2-5 | NA | TRBV10-2
TGTGCCAGCAGCTTAGAAGCGGGGAGCTACGAGACCCAGTACTTC | CASSLEAGSYETQYF | NA | 15 | TRBJ2-5 | TRBD2 | TRBV7-6
TGTGCCAGCAGTGTCCGGGACGAGGAGGAGACCCAGTACTTC | CASSVRDEEETQYF | NA | 14 | TRBJ2-5 | NA | TRBV2
TGTGCCAGCAGTTTAGTTGAGGGGGCGCTGGGTAGGGAGACCCAGTACTTC | CASSLVEGALGRETQYF | NA | 17 | TRBJ2-5 | TRBD1 | TRBV12-3/TRBV12-4
TGTGCCAGCAGCCGCGGGACAGGGGTCTCTGAAGCTTTCTTT | CASSRGTGVSEAFF | NA | 14 | TRBJ1-1 | TRBD1 | TRBV12-3/TRBV12-4
TGCAGTGCCCTGGCGGGGGGGGCAGAGACCCAGTACTTC | CSALAGGAETQYF | few | 13 | TRBJ2-5 | TRBD2 | TRBV20-1
TGTGCCAGCAGTGAGACTAGCGTCATCCAGTACTTC | CASSETSVIQYF | few | 12 | TRBJ2-5 | TRBD2 | TRBV2
TGTGCCAGCAGCTTAGATTCGAGGTGGACTAATGAAAAACTGTTTTTT | CASSLDSRWTNEKLFF | NA | 16 | TRBJ1-4 | NA | TRBV11-2
TGTGCCAGCAGTGAAGATGGGGCAGGCTCCTACGAGCAGTACTTC | CASSEDGAGSYEQYF | many | 15 | TRBJ2-7 | NA | TRBV10-3
TGTGCCACCAGCATGTCCAGGGGAAGCAGCACAGATACGCAGTATTTT | CATSMSRGSSTDTQYF | NA | 16 | TRBJ2-3 | NA | TRBV15
TGTGCCAGCACCCTAACCCGGCAGGGTGGCACCGGGGAGCTGTTTTTT | CASTLTRQGGTGELFF | NA | 16 | TRBJ2-2 | NA | TRBV7-3
TGTGCCAGCGGACAAGAGTGGACGCAGTATTTT | CASGQEWTQYF | NA | 11 | TRBJ2-3 | NA | TRBV7-8
TGTGCCAGCAGCTTAGATAGTCTCAGGGAAGGCGGTGGCTACACCTTC | CASSLDSLREGGGYTF | NA | 16 | TRBJ1-2 | NA | TRBV12-3/TRBV12-4